This T cell receptor beta chain was sequenced in a study of beta chain features in type 1 diabetes. What was sequenced were expressed TCRB transcripts, since all of the isolated RNA had been reverse transcribed. Profiling relied on immunoSEQ multiplex PCR, and the TCRdb table lists in-frame clones only, not all of them. This sample has 600,000 or so clones, with under 15% found just once. With 3 bases removed from V and 1 base from J, the gap between germline ends came to 6 bases. The CDR3 consists of 13 residues. In germline, CDR1 is KGHSH, CDR2 LQKENI. Findings and caveats of the study: TCRB CDR3 length was moderately but significantly reduced in all four CD4+ subsets of Type 1 diabetes patients. Any PCR bias toward short templates would affect both groups alike.

About this clone itself: Its specificity is not known. The sample holds other DNA sequences that translate to the same CDR3.

This chain links TRBV18 with TRBJ2-5; D unclear. The TCR was taken from a man aged 25 to 40 with type 1 diabetes. Sequencing used naive CD4+ T cells from blood. The CDR3 DNA reads TGTGCCAGCTCACCCCGTAGCCAAGAGACCCAGTACTTC. Its protein is CASSPRSQETQYF. The full variable domain, in which reference TRBV18 and TRBJ2-5 provide the parts outside the CDR3, is NAGVMQNPRHLVRRRGQEARLRCSPMKGHSHVYWYRQLPEEGLKFMVYLQKENIIDESGMPKERFSAEFPKEGPSILRIQQVVRGDSAAYFCASSPRSQETQYFGPGTRLLVL.